The TCR beta chain described here comes from a study of identical twins. Study conclusions and caveats: While abundant cord blood beta clonotypes carried fewer insertions, memory repertoires showed no such pattern. The study drew conclusions from cross-sectional statistical analysis, not from following the same donors. Zero-insertion analyses were open to partial confounding by invariant MAIT and iNKT cells.

Template switching created a universal primer site, and the cDNA included unique molecular identifiers. MiXCR was run by TCRdb on the 5' RACE reads, yielding one entry per CDR3 protein. The data show fewer than 350,000 distinct CDR3 sequences, under 9% seen once. V was shortened by 3 bases and J by 4 bases, with 15 bases between the two germline ends. The CDR3 is 15 residues long. Germline V gene data show CDR1 as SGHVS and CDR2 as FQNEAQ. This clonotype was counted at least ten times. Its cognate antigen is unknown. This sample also belongs to another study, concerning yellow fever vaccine responses in identical twins.

The source material was memory (CD45RO+) T cells sorted from blood. The clonotype originates from a woman between 18 and 30 years old in good health. The V call is TRBV7-8, the J call TRBJ1-1, with TRBD1 as a possible D gene (6 bases). CDR3 coding DNA: TGTGCCAGCAGCTTCGTAGTGGGAGGGGGCACTGAAGCTTTCTTT. It codes for CASSFVVGGGTEAFF.